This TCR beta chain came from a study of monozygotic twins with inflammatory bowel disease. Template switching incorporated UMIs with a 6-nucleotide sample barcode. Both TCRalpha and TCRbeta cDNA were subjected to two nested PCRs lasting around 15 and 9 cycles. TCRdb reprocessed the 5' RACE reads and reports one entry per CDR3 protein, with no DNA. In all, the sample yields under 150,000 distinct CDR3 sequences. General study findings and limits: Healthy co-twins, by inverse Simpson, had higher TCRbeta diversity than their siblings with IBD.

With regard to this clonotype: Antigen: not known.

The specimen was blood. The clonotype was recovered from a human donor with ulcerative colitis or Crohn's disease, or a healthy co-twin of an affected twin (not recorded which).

The CDR3 here is CASRDPSRGYTF. This chain connects TRBV6-1 to TRBJ1-2. The CDR3 runs 12 residues. Germline V gene sequence: CDR1 MNHNS, CDR2 SASEGT.